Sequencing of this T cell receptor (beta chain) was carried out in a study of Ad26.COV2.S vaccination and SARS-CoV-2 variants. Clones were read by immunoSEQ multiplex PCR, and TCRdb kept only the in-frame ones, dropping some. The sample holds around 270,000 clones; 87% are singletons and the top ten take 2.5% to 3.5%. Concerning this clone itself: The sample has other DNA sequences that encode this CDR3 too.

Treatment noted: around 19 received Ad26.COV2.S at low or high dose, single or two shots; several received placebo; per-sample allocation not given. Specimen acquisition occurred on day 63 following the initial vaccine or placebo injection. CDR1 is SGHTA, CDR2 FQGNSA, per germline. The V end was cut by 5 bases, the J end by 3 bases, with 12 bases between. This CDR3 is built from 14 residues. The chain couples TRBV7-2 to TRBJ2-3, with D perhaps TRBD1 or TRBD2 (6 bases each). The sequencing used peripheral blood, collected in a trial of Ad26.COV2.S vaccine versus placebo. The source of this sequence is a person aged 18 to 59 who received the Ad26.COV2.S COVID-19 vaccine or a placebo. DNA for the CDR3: TGTGCCAGCAGCCTGGGGGGCCGAACAGATACGCAGTATTTT. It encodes CASSLGGRTDTQYF. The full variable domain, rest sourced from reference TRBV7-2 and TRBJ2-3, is GAGVSQSPSNKVTEKGKDVELRCDPISGHTALYWYRQSLGQGLEFLIYFQGNSAPDKSGLPSDRFSAERTGGSVSTLTIQRTQQEDSAVYLCASSLGGRTDTQYFGPGTRLTVL.